This T cell receptor (beta chain) was profiled in a study of vaccination effects on CD4 cells after COVID-19. Here immunoSEQ multiplex PCR was the method, and the copy in TCRdb shows in-frame clones only, minus some. Of 60,000 to 75,000 clones in the sample, roughly 73% were seen once. In regard to this clone: The target antigen is unknown.

Study-wide points: Few convalescent patients were studied, and early post-infection samples were lacking.

The CDR3 is 14 residues long. Trimming removed 3 bases from V and 1 base from J, with 8 bases in between. Germline assignment: CDR1 KGHSH and CDR2 LQKENI. Sequencing was preceded by expansion of antigen-specific CD4+ T cells with viral peptide pools in the ViraFEST assay. Culture proceeded for 10 days, and CD4+ T cells were then isolated. Convalescent patients had PCR-confirmed SARS-CoV-2 infection between March and December 2020. Peptides at roughly 10 ug/ml and IL-2 at 10 IU/ml were added to around 2 million PBMC per well. On days 3 and 7, fresh IL-2 medium replaced half the medium. This sequence joins TRBV18 and TRBJ2-3, with D hard to call. Sequences were derived from CD4+ T cells from PBMCs cultured with HIV peptides, sampled before COVID-19 vaccination. Subset given: HIV-1 Nef peptide pool negative control/reference culture. The receptor comes from a human donor who had a prior SARS-CoV-2 infection. The CDR3, as DNA: TGTGCCAGCTCACCCCGGGTGGGCACAGATACGCAGTATTTT. It yields the protein CASSPRVGTDTQYF. The variable domain in full, completed from reference TRBV18 and TRBJ2-3, reads NAGVMQNPRHLVRRRGQEARLRCSPMKGHSHVYWYRQLPEEGLKFMVYLQKENIIDESGMPKERFSAEFPKEGPSILRIQQVVRGDSAAYFCASSPRVGTDTQYFGPGTRLTVL.